This TCR beta chain came from a study of monozygotic twins with inflammatory bowel disease. TCRdb re-called the 5' RACE reads and catalogs CDR3 proteins one per entry, DNA excluded. The ten most abundant clones cover roughly 2.4% of a sample with about 160,000 distinct CDR3 sequences. Each donor gave roughly 2.5 ml of peripheral blood. Looked up from germline, CDR1 is MGHRA and CDR2 is YSYEKL. This CDR3 spans 14 amino acids. Sequencing was performed on blood. The V call is TRBV4-1, the J call TRBJ2-2; TCRdb's D call, TRBD1, is unchecked because there is no DNA. This clonotype was obtained from a human donor with ulcerative colitis or Crohn's disease, or a healthy co-twin of an affected twin (not recorded which). CDR3 residues: CASSQTGLTGELFF.